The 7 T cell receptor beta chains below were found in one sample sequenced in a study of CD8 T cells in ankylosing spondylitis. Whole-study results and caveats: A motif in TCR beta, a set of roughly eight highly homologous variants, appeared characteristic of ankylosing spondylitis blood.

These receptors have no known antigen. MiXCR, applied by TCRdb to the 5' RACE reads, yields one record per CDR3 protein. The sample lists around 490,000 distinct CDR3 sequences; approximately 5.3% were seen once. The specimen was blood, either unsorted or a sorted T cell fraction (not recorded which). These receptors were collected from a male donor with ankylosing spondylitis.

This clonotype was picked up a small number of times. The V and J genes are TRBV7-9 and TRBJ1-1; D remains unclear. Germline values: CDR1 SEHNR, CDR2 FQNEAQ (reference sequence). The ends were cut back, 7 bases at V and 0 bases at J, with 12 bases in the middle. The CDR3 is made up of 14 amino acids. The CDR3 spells CASNPDNLNTEAFF. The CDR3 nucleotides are TGTGCCAGCAACCCTGACAACCTGAACACTGAAGCTTTCTTT.

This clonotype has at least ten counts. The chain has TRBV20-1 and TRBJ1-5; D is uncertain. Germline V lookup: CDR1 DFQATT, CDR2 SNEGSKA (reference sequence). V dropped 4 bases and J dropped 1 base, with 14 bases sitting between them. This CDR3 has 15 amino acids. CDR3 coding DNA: TGCAGTGCTATCCTAAGGCGGACGAGCAATCAGCCCCAGCATTTT. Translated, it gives CSAILRRTSNQPQHF.

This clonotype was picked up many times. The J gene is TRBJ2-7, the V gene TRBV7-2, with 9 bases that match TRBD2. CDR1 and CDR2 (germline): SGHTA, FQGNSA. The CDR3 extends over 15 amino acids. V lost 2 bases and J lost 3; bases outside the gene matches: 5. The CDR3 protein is CASSLRLAGSYEQYF. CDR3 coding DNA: TGTGCCAGCAGCTTAAGGCTAGCGGGGAGCTACGAGCAGTACTTC.

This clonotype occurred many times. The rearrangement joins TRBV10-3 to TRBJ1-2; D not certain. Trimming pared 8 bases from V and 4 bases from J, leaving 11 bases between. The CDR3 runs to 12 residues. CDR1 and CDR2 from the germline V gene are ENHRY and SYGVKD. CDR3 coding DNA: TGTGCCATCTCTGGGCAGCTCTATGGCTACACCTTC. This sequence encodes CAISGQLYGYTF.

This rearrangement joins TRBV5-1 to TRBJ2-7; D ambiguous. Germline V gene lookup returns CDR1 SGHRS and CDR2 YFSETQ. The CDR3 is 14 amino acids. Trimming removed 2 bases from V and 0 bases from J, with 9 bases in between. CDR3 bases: TGCGCCAGCAGCTTCGGTGCCAGCTCCTACGAGCAGTACTTC. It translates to CASSFGASSYEQYF.

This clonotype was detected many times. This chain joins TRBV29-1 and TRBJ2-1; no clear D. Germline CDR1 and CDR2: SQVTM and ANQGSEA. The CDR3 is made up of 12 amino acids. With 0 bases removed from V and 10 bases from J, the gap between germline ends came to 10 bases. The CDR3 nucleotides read TGCAGCGTTGAAGAAAACTGGCTAGAGCAGTTCTTC. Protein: CSVEENWLEQFF.

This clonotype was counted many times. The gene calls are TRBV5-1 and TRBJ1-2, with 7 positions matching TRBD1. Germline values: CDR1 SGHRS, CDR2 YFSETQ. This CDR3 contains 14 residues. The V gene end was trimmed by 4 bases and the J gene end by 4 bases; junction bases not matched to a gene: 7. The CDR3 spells CASSLDRDVYGYTF. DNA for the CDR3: TGCGCCAGCAGCCTCGACAGGGACGTCTATGGCTACACCTTC.